This TCR beta chain was observed in a study of OX40 agonist ivuxolimab in advanced cancers. Trimming stripped 8 bases from V and 6 bases from J, with 21 bases between. This CDR3 has 15 amino acids. In germline, CDR1 is SNHLY, CDR2 FYNNEI. This table comes from immunoSEQ multiplex PCR, and its TCRdb copy is limited to in-frame clones, with some not included. The profile covers 25,000 to 40,000 clones, with approximately 89% appearing a single time and roughly 25% taken by the ten largest. This TCR derives from an adult with an advanced solid tumor such as melanoma, head and neck, liver or kidney cancer. The sample was CD4+ or CD8+ T cells sorted from blood, taken in a trial of the OX40 agonist ivuxolimab. This sequence joins TRBV2 and TRBJ2-3; D not certain. CDR3 loop: CASSSPDGASDTQYF. CDR3 DNA sequence: TGTGCCAGCTCCAGCCCGGACGGCGCGTCCGATACGCAGTATTTT.